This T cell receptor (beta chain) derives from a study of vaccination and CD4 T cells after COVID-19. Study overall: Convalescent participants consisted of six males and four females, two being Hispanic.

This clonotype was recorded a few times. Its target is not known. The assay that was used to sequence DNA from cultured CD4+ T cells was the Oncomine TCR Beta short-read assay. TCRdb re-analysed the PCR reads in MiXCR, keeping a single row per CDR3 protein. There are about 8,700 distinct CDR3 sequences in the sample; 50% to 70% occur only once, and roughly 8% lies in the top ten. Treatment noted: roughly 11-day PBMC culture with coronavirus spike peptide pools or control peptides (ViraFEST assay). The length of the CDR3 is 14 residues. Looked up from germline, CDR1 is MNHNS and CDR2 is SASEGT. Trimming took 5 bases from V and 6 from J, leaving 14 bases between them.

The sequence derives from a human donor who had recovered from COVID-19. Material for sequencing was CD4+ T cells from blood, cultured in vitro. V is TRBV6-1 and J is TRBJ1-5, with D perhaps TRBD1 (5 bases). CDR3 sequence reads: CASSRGQGSQPQHF. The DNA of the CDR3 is TGTGCCAGCAGTCGCGGGCAGGGAAGTCAGCCCCAGCATTTT.